This TCR beta chain was sequenced during a study of CXCR3-negative and CXCR3-positive naive CD8 T cells. General study findings and limits: Comparably high diversity marked both naive subsets, whereas memory CD8+ cells had much lower diversity. CXCR3-expressing naive cells carried TRB CDR3s more hydrophobic than those of CXCR3-negative naive cells.

Note on this clonotype: Its specificity is not known.

The length of the CDR3 is 16 residues. Germline loops: CDR1 LGHNA, CDR2 YSLEER. 5' RACE that incorporated UMI labels was used to prepare the TRB cDNA libraries. TCRdb re-called the 5' RACE reads and catalogs CDR3 proteins one per entry, DNA excluded. The table for this sample gives 120,000 or so distinct CDR3 sequences. The chain is built from TRBV4-3 and TRBJ2-3; TCRdb proposes TRBD2, but this gene call is untestable without DNA. The source is a human donor in good health. Some clones in this sample may be carry-over from other donors' samples. The specimen was naive CXCR3+ CD8+ T cells from blood. The subset: CD45RO-CCR7+CD27+CD95- naive CD8+ T cells expressing CXCR3 (TNR3+). The CDR3 spells CASSQVFSGGADTQYF.